The 2 T cell receptor beta chains in this list originate from one sample, sequenced in a study of response to subunit inactivated influenza vaccine. TCRdb called the RT-PCR reads again in MiXCR, with one record for every CDR3 protein. The repertoire holds around 530,000 distinct CDR3 sequences, with more than 15% as singletons. This material consisted of CD4+ T cells sorted from PBMCs, taken about 24 months after vaccination. These receptors all come from a man aged 50-75 years who received an inactivated influenza vaccine.

The CDR3 DNA reads as TGTGCCAGCAATATCCTCCCGGGACAGGGGTCTAATGAGCAGTTCTTC. Translated, it gives CASNILPGQGSNEQFF. The gene calls are TRBV7-6 and TRBJ2-1; 10 bases fit TRBD1. From germline, CDR1 is SGHVS and CDR2 FNYEAQ. Unmatched junction bases numbered 13, after V lost 7 bases and J lost 7 bases. The CDR3 contains 16 residues.

This chain uses TRBV18 with TRBJ2-1; no definite D call. Trimming removed 3 bases from V and 5 bases from J, with 17 bases in between. This CDR3 is 16 amino acids long. In germline, CDR1 is KGHSH, CDR2 LQKENI. Here the CDR3 DNA reads TGTGCCAGCTCACCTATTTCGGCGATACGAAACAATGAGCAGTTCTTC. Translation gives CASSPISAIRNNEQFF.